The present TCR beta chain was sequenced within a study of monozygotic twins with inflammatory bowel disease. To note about this clonotype: Antigen unknown.

Overall study results and limits: Among IBD patients, fewer clonotypes were shared with others than among healthy twins, especially with disease activity. On the inverse Simpson index, IBD patients scored lower for TCRbeta diversity than healthy co-twins.

The CDR3 totals 12 residues. Germline-derived CDR1 and CDR2 are DFQATT and SNEGSKA (reference sequence). Total RNA, at roughly 3.5 ug, went into every TCR library. There were eight separate reactions per sample in which cDNA was made. Using the 5' RACE reads, TCRdb records one entry per CDR3 protein without DNA. The specimen's table records 90,000 to 110,000 distinct CDR3 sequences. The receptor's source is a human donor with ulcerative colitis or Crohn's disease, or a healthy co-twin of an affected twin (not recorded which). The chain joins TRBV20-1 to TRBJ2-1; TCRdb's assignment of TRBD2 cannot be checked, as there is no DNA. The sample was blood. The CDR3: CSRRASYNEQFF.